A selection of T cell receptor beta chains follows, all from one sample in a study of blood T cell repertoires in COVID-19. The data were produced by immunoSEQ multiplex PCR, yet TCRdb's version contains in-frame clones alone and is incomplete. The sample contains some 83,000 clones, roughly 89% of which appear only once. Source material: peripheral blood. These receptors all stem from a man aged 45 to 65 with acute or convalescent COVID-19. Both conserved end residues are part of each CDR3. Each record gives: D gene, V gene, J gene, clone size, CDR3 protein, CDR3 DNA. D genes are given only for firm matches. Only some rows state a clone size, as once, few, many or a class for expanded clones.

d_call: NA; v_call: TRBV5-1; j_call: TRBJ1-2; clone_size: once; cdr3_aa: CASSSSYGRGSYTF; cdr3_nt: TGCGCCAGCAGCTCCTCATATGGGCGGGGAAGCTACACCTTC
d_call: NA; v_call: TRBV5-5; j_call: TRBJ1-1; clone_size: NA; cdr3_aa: CASSWGFGTNEAFF; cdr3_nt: TGTGCCAGCAGCTGGGGCTTCGGAACAAATGAAGCTTTCTTT
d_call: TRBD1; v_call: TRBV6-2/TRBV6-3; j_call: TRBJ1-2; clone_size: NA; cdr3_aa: CASSDRGSWYGYTF; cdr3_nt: TGTGCCAGCAGTGACAGGGGGAGTTGGTATGGCTACACCTTC
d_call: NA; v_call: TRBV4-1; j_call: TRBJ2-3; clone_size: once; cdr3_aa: CASSQVWRETGDTQYF; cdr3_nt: TGCGCCAGCAGCCAAGTCTGGCGGGAGACAGGAGATACGCAGTATTTT
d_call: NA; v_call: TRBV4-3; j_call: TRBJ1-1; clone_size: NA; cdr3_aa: CASSQRDTSNTEAFF; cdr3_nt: TGCGCCAGCAGCCAGAGAGACACCTCTAACACTGAAGCTTTCTTT
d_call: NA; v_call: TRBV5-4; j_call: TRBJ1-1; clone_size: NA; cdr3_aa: CASSLGVPGTEAFF; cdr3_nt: TGTGCCAGCAGCTTGGGTGTCCCCGGCACTGAAGCTTTCTTT
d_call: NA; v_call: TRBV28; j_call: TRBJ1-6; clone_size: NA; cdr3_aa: CASSLQGINSPLHF; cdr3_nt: TGTGCCAGCAGTTTACAGGGCATAAATTCACCCCTCCACTTT
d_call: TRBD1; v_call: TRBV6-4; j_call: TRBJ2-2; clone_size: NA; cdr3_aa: CASSPSGGLYTGELFF; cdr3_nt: TGTGCCAGCAGCCCTTCAGGGGGATTATACACCGGGGAGCTGTTTTTT
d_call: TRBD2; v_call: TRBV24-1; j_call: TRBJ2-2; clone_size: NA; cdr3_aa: CATSDRLAGGSGELFF; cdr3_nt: TGTGCCACCAGTGACCGACTAGCGGGAGGGTCCGGGGAGCTGTTTTTT
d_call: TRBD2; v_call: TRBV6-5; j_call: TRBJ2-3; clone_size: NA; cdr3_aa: CASSYSRRGGLGTQYF; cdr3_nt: TGTGCCAGCAGTTACTCGAGGCGGGGGGGTCTGGGTACGCAGTATTTT
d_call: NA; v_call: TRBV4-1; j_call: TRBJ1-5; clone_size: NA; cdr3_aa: CASSQAPNQPQHF; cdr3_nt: TGCGCCAGCAGCCAAGCCCCTAATCAGCCCCAGCATTTT
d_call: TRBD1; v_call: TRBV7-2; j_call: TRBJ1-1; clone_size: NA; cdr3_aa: CASRLDRGRNTEAFF; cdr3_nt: TGTGCCAGCAGGCTCGACAGGGGTCGAAACACTGAAGCTTTCTTT
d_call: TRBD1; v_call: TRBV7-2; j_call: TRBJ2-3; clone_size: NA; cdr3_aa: CASSNGVGDRADTQYF; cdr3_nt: TGTGCCAGCAGTAACGGAGTAGGGGACAGGGCAGATACGCAGTATTTT
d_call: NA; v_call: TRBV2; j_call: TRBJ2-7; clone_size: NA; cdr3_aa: CASRAGISGEQYF; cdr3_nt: TGTGCCAGCAGAGCTGGCATCTCGGGCGAGCAGTACTTC
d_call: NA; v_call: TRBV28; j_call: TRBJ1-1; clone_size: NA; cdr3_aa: CASSLLTGVNTEAFF; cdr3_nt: TGTGCCAGCAGTTTACTGACCGGGGTGAACACTGAAGCTTTCTTT
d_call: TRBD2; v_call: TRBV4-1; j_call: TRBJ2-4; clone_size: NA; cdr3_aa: CASSQDGGGRDIQYF; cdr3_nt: TGCGCCAGCAGCCAAGATGGGGGGGGTAGGGACATTCAGTACTTC
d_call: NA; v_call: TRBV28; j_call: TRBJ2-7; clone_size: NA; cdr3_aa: CASSRYEQYF; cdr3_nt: TGTGCCAGCTCCAGGTACGAGCAGTACTTC